The T cell receptor beta chain described here comes from a study of naive and memory T cell subsets. The V gene lost 0 bases and the J gene lost 7 bases, with 5 bases spanning the gap. CDR1 and CDR2 (germline): SGHNT, YENEEA. This CDR3 is built from 12 residues. CMV status came from CD4+ T cell IFNgamma after overnight CMV lysate stimulation of fresh PBMCs. After CD4 positive bead selection, the CD4-negative fraction gave CD8 T cells. This clonotype showed up many times. Two oligonucleotides, mixed equimolar, formed the beta constant-region primer covering TRBC1 and TRBC2. Via MiXCR, TCRdb re-called the UMI-ligation and nested PCR reads, giving one row per CDR3 protein. The data show around 90,000 distinct CDR3 sequences, roughly 7% seen once.

V and J are TRBV11-3 and TRBJ2-3; D gene uncertain. This receptor was obtained from a human donor in good health. Sequenced sample: central memory CD4+ T cells from blood. The CDR3, as DNA: TGTGCCAGCAGCTTAGATGGATATACGCAGTATTTT. Protein: CASSLDGYTQYF.